A selection of T cell receptor beta chains follows, all from one sample in a study of blood T cell repertoires in COVID-19. Here immunoSEQ multiplex PCR was the method, and the copy in TCRdb shows in-frame clones only, minus some. In the table there are some 260,000 clones, around 85% of which are singletons. Material: peripheral blood. All receptors derive from a man at least 80 years old with acute or convalescent COVID-19. The conserved cysteine and the conserved F or W are not part of the CDR3 here. Clone size is not always given. Where it is, it says once, few, many or a class for expanded clones.

TRBJ1-2 | TRBV2 | - | ASRPGQGVGYGYT
TRBJ2-3 | TRBV4-2 | - | ASRITGGRAPDRYTQY
TRBJ1-5 | TRBV6-5 | - | ASSRDRSQPQH
TRBJ2-6 | TRBV2 | few | ASRREGSGANVLT
TRBJ2-7 | TRBV28 | - | ASRDYRGVYEQY
TRBJ2-7 | TRBV29-1 | - | SGGTTKQY
TRBJ1-5 | TRBV18 | - | ASSPGTARNQPQH
TRBJ2-1 | TRBV5-1 | - | ASSLGPGTYNEQF
TRBJ2-3 | TRBV5-1 | - | ASSTATGRVTDTQY
TRBJ1-1 | TRBV12-3/TRBV12-4 | - | ASSSDRNTEAF
TRBJ2-7 | TRBV6-5 | - | ASSYSKGQGKHEQY
TRBJ2-7 | TRBV6-6 | - | ASLSRSVFPEQY
TRBJ1-2 | TRBV2 | - | ASIGREGQGDFNYGYT
TRBJ1-2 | TRBV6-5 | - | ASSPDWGGYGYT
TRBJ2-1 | TRBV5-1 | - | ASRRESYNEQF
TRBJ1-5 | TRBV27 | - | ASSHEYNRVNQPQH
TRBJ2-7 | TRBV9 | - | ASSPRGRYEQY
TRBJ1-5 | TRBV6-6 | - | ASSRGGQVRYSNQPQH
TRBJ2-1 | TRBV2 | once | ASREGLAGVNEQF
TRBJ2-7 | TRBV3-1/TRBV3-2 | - | ASSQDPPDSEQY
TRBJ1-2 | TRBV28 | - | ATTGPPLYGYT
TRBJ2-1 | TRBV5-4 | once | ASSPRGTSGRNEQF
TRBJ2-7 | TRBV6-1 | - | ASSLQGSSYEQY
TRBJ2-7 | TRBV12-3/TRBV12-4 | - | ASRVGHGEQY
TRBJ2-2 | TRBV24-1 | - | ATSDLVLAGSGELF
TRBJ2-5 | TRBV19 | - | ASSTRPGETQY
TRBJ1-2 | TRBV9 | - | ASSEGGHYGYT
TRBJ1-5 | TRBV28 | few | ASSSPMGRGQPQH
TRBJ1-1 | TRBV6-5 | - | ASSYSQRFMNTEAF
TRBJ2-7 | TRBV3-1/TRBV3-2 | - | ASSRTTLPEQY
TRBJ1-2 | TRBV3-1/TRBV3-2 | - | ASSQGGNRVGYGYT
TRBJ1-2 | TRBV5-8 | - | ASSHYIRQGNYGYT
TRBJ1-4 | TRBV20-1 | - | SASRSANEKLF
TRBJ2-3 | TRBV7-6 | - | ASSRPFGGSASDTQY
TRBJ1-5 | TRBV27 | - | ASSPLGRGGDQPQH
TRBJ2-7 | TRBV5-1 | - | ASSLASKTYEQY
TRBJ1-1 | TRBV7-2 | - | ASNPGAGVTAF
TRBJ1-4 | TRBV4-1 | once | ASSNRRQGIEKLF
TRBJ1-1 | TRBV5-5 | - | ASSLKQETNTEAF
TRBJ2-7 | TRBV6-6 | - | ASRDWTDLYEQY
TRBJ2-1 | TRBV23-1 | - | AEGVDEQF